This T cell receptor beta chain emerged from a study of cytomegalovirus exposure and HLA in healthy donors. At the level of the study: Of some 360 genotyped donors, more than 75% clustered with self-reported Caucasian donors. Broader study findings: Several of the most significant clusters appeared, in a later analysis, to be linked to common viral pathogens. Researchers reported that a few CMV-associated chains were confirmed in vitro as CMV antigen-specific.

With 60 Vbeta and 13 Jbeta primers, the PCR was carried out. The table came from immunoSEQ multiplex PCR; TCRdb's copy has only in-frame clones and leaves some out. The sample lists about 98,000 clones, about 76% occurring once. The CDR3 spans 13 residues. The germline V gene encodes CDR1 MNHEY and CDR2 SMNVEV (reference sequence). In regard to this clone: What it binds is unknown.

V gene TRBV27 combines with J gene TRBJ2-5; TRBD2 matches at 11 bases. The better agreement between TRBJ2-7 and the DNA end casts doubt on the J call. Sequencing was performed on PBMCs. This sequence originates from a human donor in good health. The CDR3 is CASISGRAYEQYF. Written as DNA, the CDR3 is TGTGCCAGCATTAGCGGGAGGGCCTACGAGCAGTACTTC.